This is a list of T cell receptor beta chains from one sample in a study of CD8 T cells in ankylosing spondylitis. TCRdb ran MiXCR on the 5' RACE reads and lists one entry per CDR3 protein. The table has roughly 240,000 distinct CDR3 sequences, 32% seen once. The sample taken for sequencing was blood, either unsorted or a sorted T cell fraction (not recorded which). The origin of the receptors is a male donor with ankylosing spondylitis or in good health (not recorded which). CDR3s include the opening cysteine and the closing phenylalanine or tryptophan. The D gene is left open where the match is weak. Not every row has a clone size; where given, it reads once, few, many or a size class.

V: TRBV12-3/TRBV12-4
J: TRBJ2-5
size: few
D: NA
CDR3: CASSGGPRLTQYF
DNA: TGTGCCAGCAGTGGGGGACCGCGCCTTACCCAGTACTTC

V: TRBV12-3/TRBV12-4
J: TRBJ2-7
size: few
D: TRBD1
CDR3: CASSTGTGYEQYF
DNA: TGTGCCAGCAGTACCGGGACAGGTTACGAGCAGTACTTC

V: TRBV5-5
J: TRBJ2-1
size: few
D: TRBD2
CDR3: CASSLIGTSNEQFF
DNA: TGTGCCAGCAGCTTGATCGGGACTAGCAATGAGCAGTTCTTC

V: TRBV2
J: TRBJ1-4
size: NA
D: NA
CDR3: CASSEETVADEKLFF
DNA: TGTGCCAGCAGTGAAGAAACAGTGGCGGATGAAAAACTGTTTTTT

V: TRBV18
J: TRBJ1-1
size: NA
D: NA
CDR3: CASSPGRDTEAFF
DNA: TGTGCCAGCTCACCGGGCAGGGATACTGAAGCTTTCTTT

V: TRBV20-1
J: TRBJ1-5
size: few
D: NA
CDR3: CSAREGVGRDQPQHF
DNA: TGCAGTGCTAGAGAGGGGGTCGGCAGGGATCAGCCCCAGCATTTT

V: TRBV5-1
J: TRBJ1-3
size: few
D: NA
CDR3: CASRPDTGNTIYF
DNA: TGCGCCAGCAGACCAGATACGGGAAACACCATATATTTT

V: TRBV4-1
J: TRBJ2-3
size: NA
D: NA
CDR3: CASSQESTDDTSTDTQYF
DNA: TGCGCCAGCAGCCAAGAGTCGACAGATGATACTAGCACAGATACGCAGTATTTT

V: TRBV7-9
J: TRBJ1-3
size: NA
D: NA
CDR3: CASSLGPERSSGNTIYF
DNA: TGTGCCAGCAGCTTAGGGCCGGAACGAAGCTCTGGAAACACCATATATTTT

V: TRBV6-5
J: TRBJ1-1
size: few
D: NA
CDR3: CASSYSAEMMNTEAFF
DNA: TGTGCCAGCAGTTACTCGGCCGAGATGATGAACACTGAAGCTTTCTTT

V: TRBV29-1
J: TRBJ2-3
size: NA
D: NA
CDR3: CSVTGRAGDTQYF
DNA: TGCAGCGTGACGGGGCGGGCCGGAGATACGCAGTATTTT

V: TRBV28
J: TRBJ1-1
size: NA
D: NA
CDR3: CASYPGGSTEAFF
DNA: TGTGCCAGCTACCCTGGGGGTTCCACTGAAGCTTTCTTT

V: TRBV2
J: TRBJ2-5
size: NA
D: NA
CDR3: CASSRSQETQYF
DNA: TGTGCCAGCAGTCGGTCTCAAGAGACCCAGTACTTC

V: TRBV12-3/TRBV12-4
J: TRBJ2-2
size: NA
D: TRBD1
CDR3: CASSSGQGARELFF
DNA: TGTGCCAGCAGCTCGGGACAGGGGGCGCGGGAGCTGTTTTTT

V: TRBV6-1
J: TRBJ2-1
size: NA
D: NA
CDR3: CASSEGGYSYNEQFF
DNA: TGTGCCAGCAGTGAAGGCGGTTACTCCTACAATGAGCAGTTCTTC

V: TRBV11-1
J: TRBJ1-1
size: NA
D: NA
CDR3: CASSSTLSYGTTTEAFF
DNA: TGTGCCAGCAGCTCCACACTCTCATATGGGACAACCACTGAAGCTTTCTTT

V: TRBV6-1
J: TRBJ1-1
size: few
D: TRBD1
CDR3: CASSVDRDYEAFF
DNA: TGTGCCAGCAGTGTCGACAGGGATTATGAAGCTTTCTTT

V: TRBV6-1
J: TRBJ2-2
size: once
D: NA
CDR3: CASTDPNTGELFF
DNA: TGTGCCAGCACGGATCCGAACACCGGGGAGCTGTTTTTT

V: TRBV6-5
J: TRBJ2-3
size: many
D: NA
CDR3: CASSYADTDTQYF
DNA: TGTGCCAGCAGTTACGCAGACACAGATACGCAGTATTTT

V: TRBV29-1
J: TRBJ2-7
size: NA
D: NA
CDR3: CSVADSTYEQYF
DNA: TGCAGCGTTGCAGACAGCACCTACGAGCAGTACTTC

V: TRBV12-3/TRBV12-4
J: TRBJ1-6
size: many
D: NA
CDR3: CASSPLASGDSPLHF
DNA: TGTGCCAGCAGTCCCCTGGCATCGGGTGATTCACCCCTCCACTTT

V: TRBV7-9
J: TRBJ2-1
size: NA
D: NA
CDR3: CASSSGREISYNEQFF
DNA: TGTGCCAGCAGCAGTGGCAGGGAGATCTCCTACAATGAGCAGTTCTTC

V: TRBV12-3/TRBV12-4
J: TRBJ1-2
size: few
D: TRBD1
CDR3: CASSLGQASYGYTF
DNA: TGTGCCAGCAGCCTTGGACAGGCGAGCTATGGCTACACCTTC

V: TRBV6-1
J: TRBJ2-5
size: NA
D: TRBD1
CDR3: CASRQGTTQETQYF
DNA: TGTGCCAGTAGACAGGGAACAACCCAAGAGACCCAGTACTTC

V: TRBV5-1
J: TRBJ2-3
size: NA
D: NA
CDR3: CASSASWGDTQYF
DNA: TGCGCCAGCAGCGCCTCATGGGGAGATACGCAGTATTTT

V: TRBV6-5
J: TRBJ2-7
size: NA
D: NA
CDR3: CASSYSTSSYEQYF
DNA: TGTGCCAGCAGTTACTCGACCAGCTCCTACGAGCAGTACTTC

V: TRBV29-1
J: TRBJ2-3
size: NA
D: NA
CDR3: CSVTKDSTDTQYF
DNA: TGCAGCGTTACTAAAGACTCGACAGATACGCAGTATTTT

V: TRBV29-1
J: TRBJ2-7
size: few
D: NA
CDR3: CSVGDREQYF
DNA: TGCAGCGTCGGGGACCGCGAGCAGTACTTC

V: TRBV6-1
J: TRBJ2-7
size: NA
D: TRBD1
CDR3: CASRTGTGSSYEQYF
DNA: TGTGCCAGCAGAACCGGGACAGGCAGCTCCTACGAGCAGTACTTC

V: TRBV12-3/TRBV12-4
J: TRBJ1-6
size: NA
D: TRBD1
CDR3: CASSLTGVTLHF
DNA: TGTGCCAGCAGTTTGACAGGGGTCACCCTCCACTTT

V: TRBV12-3/TRBV12-4
J: TRBJ1-2
size: few
D: TRBD1
CDR3: CASSFLQGGYTF
DNA: TGTGCCAGCAGTTTCCTACAGGGGGGCTACACCTTC

V: TRBV20-1
J: TRBJ1-2
size: few
D: TRBD1
CDR3: CSARDPDRSHGYTF
DNA: TGCAGTGCTAGAGACCCGGACAGGTCGCATGGCTACACCTTC

V: TRBV29-1
J: TRBJ2-5
size: NA
D: NA
CDR3: CSVTTDDAKTQYF
DNA: TGCAGCGTTACAACCGACGACGCGAAGACCCAGTACTTC

V: TRBV20-1
J: TRBJ2-1
size: many
D: NA
CDR3: CSARQTSFGEQFF
DNA: TGCAGTGCTAGACAGACTAGTTTTGGTGAGCAGTTCTTC

V: TRBV12-3/TRBV12-4
J: TRBJ1-4
size: NA
D: NA
CDR3: CASSQDTGSANEKLFF
DNA: TGTGCCAGCAGTCAAGATACAGGGTCGGCTAATGAAAAACTGTTTTTT

V: TRBV29-1
J: TRBJ1-1
size: few
D: NA
CDR3: CSVPGVEAFF
DNA: TGCAGCGTTCCCGGCGTTGAAGCTTTCTTT

V: TRBV12-3/TRBV12-4
J: TRBJ2-5
size: NA
D: NA
CDR3: CASSLDQQPQYF
DNA: TGTGCCAGCAGTTTAGACCAGCAGCCCCAGTACTTC

V: TRBV10-3
J: TRBJ2-3
size: NA
D: NA
CDR3: CATRDNTDTQYF
DNA: TGTGCCACGAGGGACAACACAGATACGCAGTATTTT

V: TRBV18
J: TRBJ2-5
size: NA
D: TRBD1
CDR3: CASSPPGLQGLGETQYF
DNA: TGTGCCAGCTCACCACCGGGCCTACAGGGGCTGGGAGAGACCCAGTACTTC

V: TRBV6-5
J: TRBJ2-5
size: many
D: NA
CDR3: CASSYSGTPQETQYF
DNA: TGTGCCAGCAGTTACTCGGGGACACCTCAAGAGACCCAGTACTTC

V: TRBV5-1
J: TRBJ2-3
size: NA
D: NA
CDR3: CASSPLAQGGTDTQYF
DNA: TGCGCCAGCAGCCCATTGGCCCAAGGGGGCACAGATACGCAGTATTTT

V: TRBV6-1
J: TRBJ2-1
size: NA
D: NA
CDR3: CASSGGAGTWSGSYNEQFF
DNA: TGTGCCAGCAGTGGAGGGGCAGGGACGTGGTCCGGCTCCTACAATGAGCAGTTCTTC

V: TRBV5-5
J: TRBJ2-3
size: few
D: NA
CDR3: CASSWRTWGHDNTDTQYF
DNA: TGTGCCAGCAGCTGGAGGACGTGGGGGCACGATAACACAGATACGCAGTATTTT

V: TRBV28
J: TRBJ2-7
size: few
D: NA
CDR3: CASSFRAAGTYEQYF
DNA: TGTGCCAGCAGTTTCCGGGCCGCTGGTACCTACGAGCAGTACTTC

V: TRBV7-9
J: TRBJ1-2
size: few
D: NA
CDR3: CASNPLGAYGYTF
DNA: TGTGCCAGCAACCCCCTGGGGGCCTATGGCTACACCTTC

V: TRBV10-3
J: TRBJ1-1
size: NA
D: TRBD1
CDR3: CAIRGTDDSFLF
DNA: TGTGCCATCAGAGGGACAGACGACAGCTTTCTCTTT

V: TRBV9
J: TRBJ2-1
size: NA
D: NA
CDR3: CASSETGDYNEQFF
DNA: TGTGCCAGCAGCGAAACGGGAGACTACAATGAGCAGTTCTTC

V: TRBV5-5
J: TRBJ2-1
size: NA
D: NA
CDR3: CASSLVRGSYNEQFF
DNA: TGTGCCAGCAGCTTAGTGCGGGGCTCCTACAATGAGCAGTTCTTC

V: TRBV20-1
J: TRBJ2-3
size: few
D: TRBD2
CDR3: CSAANRRGGGLTDTQYF
DNA: TGCAGTGCTGCAAATCGTCGGGGCGGGGGTTTAACAGATACGCAGTATTTT

V: TRBV12-3/TRBV12-4
J: TRBJ2-1
size: few
D: NA
CDR3: CASSWGSYNEQFF
DNA: TGTGCCAGCAGTTGGGGATCCTACAATGAGCAGTTCTTC

V: TRBV27
J: TRBJ1-5
size: few
D: NA
CDR3: CASSLLGQPQHF
DNA: TGTGCCAGCAGTTTACTTGGGCAGCCCCAGCATTTT

V: TRBV18
J: TRBJ2-2
size: once
D: TRBD1
CDR3: CASSPTMGQYTGELFF
DNA: TGTGCCAGCTCACCCACTATGGGACAGTACACCGGGGAGCTGTTTTTT